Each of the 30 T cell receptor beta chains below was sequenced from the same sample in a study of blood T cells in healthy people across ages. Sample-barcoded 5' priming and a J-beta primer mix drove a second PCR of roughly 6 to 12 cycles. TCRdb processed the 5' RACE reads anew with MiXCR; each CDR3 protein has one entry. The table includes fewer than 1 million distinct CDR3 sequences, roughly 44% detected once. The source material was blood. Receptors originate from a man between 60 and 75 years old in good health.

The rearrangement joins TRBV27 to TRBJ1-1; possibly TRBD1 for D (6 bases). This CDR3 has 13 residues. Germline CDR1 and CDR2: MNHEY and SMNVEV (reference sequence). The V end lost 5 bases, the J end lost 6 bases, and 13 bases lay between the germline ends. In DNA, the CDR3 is TGTGCCAGCAGTCTCACAGGGACCTCTGAAGCTTTCTTT. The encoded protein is CASSLTGTSEAFF.

Here the CDR3 reads CASRTGFGTQYF. The CDR3 DNA reads TGTGCCAGCAGGACAGGGTTTGGTACGCAGTATTTT. The chain carries TRBV6-5 and TRBJ2-3; TRBD1 matches 7 bases. Germline V gene lookup returns CDR1 MNHEY and CDR2 SVGAGI. J gave up 8 bases and V 6 bases, and 5 bases lay outside the gene matches. The CDR3 covers 12 residues.

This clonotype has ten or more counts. The CDR3 region is CASKKRRNTGELFF. DNA for the CDR3: TGTGCCAGCAAGAAGCGCCGGAACACCGGGGAGCTGTTTTTT. The V and J genes are TRBV6-5 and TRBJ2-2; no clear D. The CDR3 loop spans 14 amino acids. Trimming pared 7 bases from V and 1 base from J, leaving 10 bases between. CDR1 and CDR2 from the germline V gene are MNHEY and SVGAGI.

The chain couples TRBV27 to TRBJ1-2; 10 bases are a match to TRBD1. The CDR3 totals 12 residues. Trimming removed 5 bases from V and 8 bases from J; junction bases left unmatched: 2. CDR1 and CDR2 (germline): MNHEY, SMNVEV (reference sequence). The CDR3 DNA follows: TGTGCCAGCAGTGGGACAGGGGTCGGCTACACCTTC. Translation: CASSGTGVGYTF.

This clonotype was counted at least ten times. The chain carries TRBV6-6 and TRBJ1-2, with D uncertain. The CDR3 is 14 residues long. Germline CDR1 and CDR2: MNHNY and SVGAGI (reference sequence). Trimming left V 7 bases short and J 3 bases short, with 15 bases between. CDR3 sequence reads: CASTLSGLHYGYTF. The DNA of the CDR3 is TGTGCCAGCACCTTATCTGGGCTGCACTATGGCTACACCTTC.

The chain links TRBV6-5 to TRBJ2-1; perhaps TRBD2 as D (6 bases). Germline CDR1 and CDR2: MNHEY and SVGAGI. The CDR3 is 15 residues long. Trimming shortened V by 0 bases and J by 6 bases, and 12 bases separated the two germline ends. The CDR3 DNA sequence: TGTGCCAGCAGTTACTCGGGACTGGGCATCAATGAGCAGTTCTTC. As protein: CASSYSGLGINEQFF.

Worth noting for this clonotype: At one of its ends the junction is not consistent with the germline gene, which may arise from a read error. In DNA, the CDR3 is TGTGCCGGGAGTTTCGGACAAGAGACCCAGTACTTC. Its translation: CAGSFGQETQYF. The chain couples TRBV30 to TRBJ2-5; possible D gene TRBD2, 5 bases. The V gene's germline CDR1 is GTSNPN and CDR2 SVGIG (reference sequence). This CDR3 has 12 amino acids.

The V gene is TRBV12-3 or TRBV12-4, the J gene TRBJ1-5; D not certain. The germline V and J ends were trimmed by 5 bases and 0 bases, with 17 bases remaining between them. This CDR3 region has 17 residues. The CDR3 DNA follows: TGTGCCAGCAGTCCTACCCTCGGGGATTATAGCAATCAGCCCCAGCATTTT. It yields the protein CASSPTLGDYSNQPQHF.

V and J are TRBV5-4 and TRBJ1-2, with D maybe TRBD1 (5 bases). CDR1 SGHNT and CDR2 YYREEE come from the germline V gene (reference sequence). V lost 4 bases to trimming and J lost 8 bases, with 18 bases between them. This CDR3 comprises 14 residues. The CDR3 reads CASSPEAGRRGYTF. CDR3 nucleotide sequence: TGTGCCAGCAGCCCAGAGGCAGGGCGGCGGGGCTACACCTTC.

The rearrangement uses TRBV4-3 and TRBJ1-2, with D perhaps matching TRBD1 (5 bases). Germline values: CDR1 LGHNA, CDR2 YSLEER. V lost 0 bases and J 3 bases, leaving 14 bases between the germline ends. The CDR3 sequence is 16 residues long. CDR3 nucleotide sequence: TGCGCCAGCAGCCAAGATTTCGGGGGGAAGTACTATGGCTACACCTTC. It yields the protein CASSQDFGGKYYGYTF.

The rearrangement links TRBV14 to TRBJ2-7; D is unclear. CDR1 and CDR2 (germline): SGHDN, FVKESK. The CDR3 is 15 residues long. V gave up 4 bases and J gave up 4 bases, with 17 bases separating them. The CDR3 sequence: CASSLAGDETYEQYF. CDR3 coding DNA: TGTGCCAGCAGCCTCGCTGGTGACGAGACTTACGAGCAGTACTTC.

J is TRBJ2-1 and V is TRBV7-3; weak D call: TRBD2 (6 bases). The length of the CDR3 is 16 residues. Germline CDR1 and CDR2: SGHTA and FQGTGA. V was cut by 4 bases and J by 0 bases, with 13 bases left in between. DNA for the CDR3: TGTGCCAGCAGCTCCCAAGGGGAGGACTCCTACAATGAGCAGTTCTTC. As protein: CASSSQGEDSYNEQFF.

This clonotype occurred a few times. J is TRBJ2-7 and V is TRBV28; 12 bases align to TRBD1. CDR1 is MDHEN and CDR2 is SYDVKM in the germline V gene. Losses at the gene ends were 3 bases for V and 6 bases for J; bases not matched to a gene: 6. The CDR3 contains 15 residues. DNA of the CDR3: TGTGCCAGCAGTTTGCCGGGACAGGGGGCGTTCGAGCAGTACTTC. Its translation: CASSLPGQGAFEQYF.

DNA of the CDR3: TGTGCCTGGAAAGTATATAGGGACACCGGGGAGCTGTTTTTT. The encoded protein is CAWKVYRDTGELFF. J is TRBJ2-2 and V is TRBV30; D is unresolved. The CDR3 covers 14 residues. V lost 4 bases and J 3 bases, leaving 12 bases between the germline ends. Germline V lookup: CDR1 GTSNPN, CDR2 SVGIG (reference sequence).

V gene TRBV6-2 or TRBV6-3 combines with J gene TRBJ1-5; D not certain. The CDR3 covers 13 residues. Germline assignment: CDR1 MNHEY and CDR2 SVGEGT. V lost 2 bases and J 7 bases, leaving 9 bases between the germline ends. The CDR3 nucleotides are TGTGCCAGCAGTTACATCCCGCGGCAGCCCCAGCATTTT. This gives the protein CASSYIPRQPQHF.

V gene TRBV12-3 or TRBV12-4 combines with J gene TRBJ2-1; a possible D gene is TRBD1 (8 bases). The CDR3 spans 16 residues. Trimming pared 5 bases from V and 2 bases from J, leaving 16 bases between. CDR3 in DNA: TGTGCCAGCAGTGGGACTACAGGGGGACCCTACAATGAGCAGTTCTTC. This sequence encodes CASSGTTGGPYNEQFF.

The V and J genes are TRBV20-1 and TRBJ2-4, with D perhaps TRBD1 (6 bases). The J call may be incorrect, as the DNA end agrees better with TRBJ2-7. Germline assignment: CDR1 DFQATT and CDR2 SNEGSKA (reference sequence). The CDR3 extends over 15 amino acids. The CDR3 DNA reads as TGCAGTGCCGCAAAACGGACAGTGGACTCCTACGAGCAGTACTTC. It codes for CSAAKRTVDSYEQYF.

CDR3 protein: CASSQTRGGSEQFF. CDR3 in DNA: TGTGCCAGCAGCCAAACGCGGGGGGGCAGTGAGCAGTTCTTC. This sequence joins TRBV3-1 and TRBJ2-1; 9 nucleotides match TRBD2. V dropped 2 bases and J dropped 9; count of bases not matched to a gene: 5. This CDR3 region has 14 residues. Germline V lookup: CDR1 LGHDT, CDR2 YNNKEL (reference sequence).

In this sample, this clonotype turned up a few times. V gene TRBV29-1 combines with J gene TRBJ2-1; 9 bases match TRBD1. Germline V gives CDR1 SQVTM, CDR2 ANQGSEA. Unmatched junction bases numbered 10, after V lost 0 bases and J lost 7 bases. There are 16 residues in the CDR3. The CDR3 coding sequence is TGCAGCGTTGAAGACTGGGTCACAGGGGGCGCAAATGAGCAGTTCTTC. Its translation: CSVEDWVTGGANEQFF.

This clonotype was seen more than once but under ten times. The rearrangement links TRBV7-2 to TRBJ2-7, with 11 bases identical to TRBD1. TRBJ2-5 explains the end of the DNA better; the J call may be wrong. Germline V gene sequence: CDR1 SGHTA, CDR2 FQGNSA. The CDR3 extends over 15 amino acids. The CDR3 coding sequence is TGTGCCAGCAGCTTAAGGACAGGGGGCGCCGAGACCCAGTACTTC. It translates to CASSLRTGGAETQYF.

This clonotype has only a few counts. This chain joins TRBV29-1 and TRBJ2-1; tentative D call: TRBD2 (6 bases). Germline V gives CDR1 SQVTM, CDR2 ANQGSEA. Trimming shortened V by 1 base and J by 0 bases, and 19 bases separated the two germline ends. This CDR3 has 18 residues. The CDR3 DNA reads TGCAGCGTTGAAGGAGGGCCGGGACTCAAAACCTCCTACAATGAGCAGTTCTTC. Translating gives CSVEGGPGLKTSYNEQFF.

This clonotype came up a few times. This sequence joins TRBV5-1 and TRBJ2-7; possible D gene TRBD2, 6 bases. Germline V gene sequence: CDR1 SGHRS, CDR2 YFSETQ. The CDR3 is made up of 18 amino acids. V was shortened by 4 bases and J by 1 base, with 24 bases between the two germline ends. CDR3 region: CASSNPGRPGESSYEQYF. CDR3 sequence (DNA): TGCGCCAGCAGCAACCCTGGGAGGCCCGGGGAGAGTTCCTACGAGCAGTACTTC.

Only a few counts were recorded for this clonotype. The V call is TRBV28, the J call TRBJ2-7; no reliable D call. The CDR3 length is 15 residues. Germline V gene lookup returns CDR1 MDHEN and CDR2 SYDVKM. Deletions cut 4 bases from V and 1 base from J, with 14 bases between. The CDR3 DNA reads TGTGCCAGCAGTTCCCCCTCTCGTGGATCCTACGAGCAGTACTTC. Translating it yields CASSSPSRGSYEQYF.

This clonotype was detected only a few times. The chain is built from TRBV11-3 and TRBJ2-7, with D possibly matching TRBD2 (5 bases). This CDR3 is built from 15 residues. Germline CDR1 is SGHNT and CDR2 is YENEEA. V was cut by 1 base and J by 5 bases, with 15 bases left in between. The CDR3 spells CASSLGRGQFDEQYF. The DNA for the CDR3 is TGTGCCAGCAGCTTAGGACGAGGGCAGTTCGACGAGCAGTACTTC. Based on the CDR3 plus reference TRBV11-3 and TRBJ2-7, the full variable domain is EAGVVQSPRYKIIEKKQPVAFWCNPISGHNTLYWYLQNLGQGPELLIRYENEEAVDDSQLPKDRFSAERLKGVDSTLKIQPAELGDSAVYLCASSLGRGQFDEQYFGPGTRLTVT.

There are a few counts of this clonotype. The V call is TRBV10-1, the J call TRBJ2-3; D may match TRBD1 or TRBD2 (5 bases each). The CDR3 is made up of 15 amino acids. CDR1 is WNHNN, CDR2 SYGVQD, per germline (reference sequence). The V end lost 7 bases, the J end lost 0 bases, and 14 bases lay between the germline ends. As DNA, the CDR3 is TGCGCCAGCAAAGATGGGACCGCTAGCACAGATACGCAGTATTTT. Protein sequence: CASKDGTASTDTQYF.

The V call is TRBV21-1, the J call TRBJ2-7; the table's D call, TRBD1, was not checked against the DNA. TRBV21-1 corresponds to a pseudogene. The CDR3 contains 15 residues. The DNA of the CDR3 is TGTGCCAGCAGCAATGCCGGTGGGGGCATTTGGGAGCAGTACTTC. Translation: CASSNAGGGIWEQYF.

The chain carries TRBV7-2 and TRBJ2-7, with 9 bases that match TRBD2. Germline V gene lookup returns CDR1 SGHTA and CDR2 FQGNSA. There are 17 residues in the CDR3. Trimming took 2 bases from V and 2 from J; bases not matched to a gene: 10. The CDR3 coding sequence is TGTGCCAGCAGCTTAACCGGGACTAGCTCGTCAGCCTACGAGCAGTACTTC. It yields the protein CASSLTGTSSSAYEQYF.

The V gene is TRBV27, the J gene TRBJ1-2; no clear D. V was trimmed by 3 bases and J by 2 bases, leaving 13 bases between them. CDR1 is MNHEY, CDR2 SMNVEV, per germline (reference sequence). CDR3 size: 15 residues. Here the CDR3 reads CASSFAGLTNYGYTF. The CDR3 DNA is TGTGCCAGCAGTTTCGCTGGACTTACAAACTATGGCTACACCTTC.

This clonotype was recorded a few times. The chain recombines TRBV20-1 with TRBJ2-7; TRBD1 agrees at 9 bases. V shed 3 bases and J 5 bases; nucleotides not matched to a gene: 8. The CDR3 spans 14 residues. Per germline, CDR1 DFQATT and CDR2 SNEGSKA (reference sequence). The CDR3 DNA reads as TGCAGTGCTAGTGCGCGGACAGGGGTCCACGAGCAGTACTTC. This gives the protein CSASARTGVHEQYF.

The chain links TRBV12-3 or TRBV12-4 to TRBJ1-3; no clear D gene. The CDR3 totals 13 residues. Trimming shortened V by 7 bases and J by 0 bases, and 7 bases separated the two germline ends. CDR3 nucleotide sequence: TGTGCCAGCATCCAGAACTCTGGAAACACCATATATTTT. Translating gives CASIQNSGNTIYF.